This T cell receptor beta chain emerged from a study of long-term antiretroviral therapy in people with HIV. The study's findings and limits: Pre-ART clonal expansion yielded clones that dominated the repertoire at all time points.

V was clipped by 2 bases and J by 7 bases; unmatched bases: 7. Germline CDR1 is MNHNY and CDR2 is SVGAGI (reference sequence). CDR3 length: 15 amino acids. The assay, immunoSEQ v3.0, was run at survey level. The table came from immunoSEQ multiplex PCR; TCRdb's copy has only in-frame clones and leaves some out. The sample has more than 35,000 clones; over 80% are singletons. Remarks on this clone: Its antigen is as yet unknown.

The sequencing used unsorted PBMCs, collected 1.5 years after starting antiretroviral therapy. The TCR sequence derives from a man between 18 and 29 years old with HIV. V gene TRBV6-6 combines with J gene TRBJ2-1, with 8 bases lining up with TRBD2. The CDR3 region is CASSYRREVPNEQFF. CDR3 nucleotide sequence: TGTGCCAGCAGTTACCGGCGGGAGGTTCCGAATGAGCAGTTCTTC.